The rows below give T cell receptor beta chains drawn from one sample of a study of circulating and synovial CD4+ cells in juvenile arthritis. The method was immunoSEQ multiplex PCR; TCRdb's version includes in-frame clones alone and lacks a portion of them. The repertoire holds about 3,900 clones, with 84% as singletons. Sequenced material: CD4+ T cells from synovial fluid. These receptors were taken from a human donor with juvenile idiopathic arthritis. The CDR3 runs from the conserved cysteine through the conserved F or W. Each record gives: V gene, D gene, J gene, clone size, CDR3 protein, CDR3 DNA. D genes are given only for firm matches. Clone size is not always given. Where it is, it says once, few, many or a class for expanded clones.

v_gene: TRBV10-3; d_gene: NA; j_gene: TRBJ2-1; abundance: NA; CDR3aa: CAISVRGQGNEQFF; CDR3nt: TGTGCCATCAGTGTACGGGGTCAAGGCAATGAGCAGTTCTTC
v_gene: TRBV20-1; d_gene: NA; j_gene: TRBJ1-3; abundance: NA; CDR3aa: CSATAGNTIYF; CDR3nt: TGCAGTGCTACAGCGGGAAACACCATATATTTT
v_gene: TRBV10-3; d_gene: NA; j_gene: TRBJ1-2; abundance: NA; CDR3aa: CAISVQTGGSFFYGYTF; CDR3nt: TGTGCCATCAGTGTTCAGACGGGGGGGTCGTTCTTCTATGGCTACACCTTC
v_gene: TRBV7-8; d_gene: TRBD1; j_gene: TRBJ2-7; abundance: NA; CDR3aa: CASSLTLDRASEQYF; CDR3nt: TGTGCCAGCAGCCTAACCCTGGACAGGGCTAGCGAGCAGTACTTC
v_gene: TRBV19; d_gene: NA; j_gene: TRBJ1-1; abundance: NA; CDR3aa: CASRRAGQNTEAFF; CDR3nt: TGTGCCAGCCGTAGGGCGGGGCAGAACACTGAAGCTTTCTTT
v_gene: TRBV27; d_gene: NA; j_gene: TRBJ2-1; abundance: NA; CDR3aa: CASSLQGRSYNEQFF; CDR3nt: TGTGCCAGCAGTTTACAGGGGCGCTCCTACAATGAGCAGTTCTTC
v_gene: TRBV18; d_gene: TRBD1; j_gene: TRBJ1-1; abundance: NA; CDR3aa: CASSPETGVRTEAFF; CDR3nt: TGTGCCAGCTCCCCCGAGACAGGGGTAAGGACTGAAGCTTTCTTT
v_gene: TRBV7-2; d_gene: TRBD1; j_gene: TRBJ2-2; abundance: NA; CDR3aa: CASSSGQGWTGELFF; CDR3nt: TGTGCCAGCAGCTCCGGACAGGGCTGGACCGGGGAGCTGTTTTTT
v_gene: TRBV7-9; d_gene: NA; j_gene: TRBJ2-5; abundance: NA; CDR3aa: CASSLAGGRETQYF; CDR3nt: TGTGCCAGCAGCTTAGCGGGGGGTCGGGAGACCCAGTACTTC
v_gene: TRBV15; d_gene: NA; j_gene: TRBJ1-1; abundance: NA; CDR3aa: CATSTGDTEAFF; CDR3nt: TGTGCCACCAGCACCGGGGACACTGAAGCTTTCTTT
v_gene: TRBV6-6; d_gene: NA; j_gene: TRBJ1-5; abundance: once; CDR3aa: CASSFREAIFPQHF; CDR3nt: TGTGCCAGCAGTTTTAGGGAGGCAATTTTTCCCCAGCATTTT
v_gene: TRBV19; d_gene: TRBD1; j_gene: TRBJ1-1; abundance: once; CDR3aa: CASSYRGNTEAFF; CDR3nt: TGTGCCAGTAGTTACAGGGGGAACACTGAAGCTTTCTTT
v_gene: TRBV6-1; d_gene: NA; j_gene: TRBJ1-5; abundance: NA; CDR3aa: CASIRSGGQPQHF; CDR3nt: TGTGCCAGCATCCGATCGGGAGGTCAGCCCCAGCATTTT
v_gene: TRBV2; d_gene: TRBD1; j_gene: TRBJ1-2; abundance: NA; CDR3aa: CASTRGDGYTF; CDR3nt: TGTGCCAGCACCAGGGGGGACGGCTACACCTTC
v_gene: TRBV11-2; d_gene: NA; j_gene: TRBJ1-1; abundance: NA; CDR3aa: CASSQEAGLTNTEAFF; CDR3nt: TGCGCCAGCAGCCAAGAAGCGGGGCTAACGAACACTGAAGCTTTCTTT
v_gene: TRBV30; d_gene: NA; j_gene: TRBJ1-5; abundance: NA; CDR3aa: CAWSVGQGNQPQHF; CDR3nt: TGTGCCTGGAGTGTTGGGCAGGGCAATCAGCCCCAGCATTTT
v_gene: TRBV6-6; d_gene: TRBD2; j_gene: TRBJ2-5; abundance: NA; CDR3aa: CASSKSGGAPSETQYF; CDR3nt: TGTGCCAGCAGTAAAAGCGGGGGGGCCCCCAGTGAGACCCAGTACTTC
v_gene: TRBV28; d_gene: NA; j_gene: TRBJ1-2; abundance: NA; CDR3aa: CASSPGDQPLYGYTF; CDR3nt: TGTGCCAGCAGCCCGGGGGATCAGCCCCTCTATGGCTACACCTTC
v_gene: TRBV7-9; d_gene: TRBD2; j_gene: TRBJ2-1; abundance: NA; CDR3aa: CVSSLSGSSYNEQFF; CDR3nt: TGTGTCAGCAGCCTTAGCGGGAGCTCCTACAATGAGCAGTTCTTC
v_gene: TRBV10-3; d_gene: TRBD1; j_gene: TRBJ2-7; abundance: NA; CDR3aa: CAISPGQGMRNEQYF; CDR3nt: TGTGCCATCAGTCCGGGACAGGGGATGAGAAACGAGCAGTACTTC
v_gene: TRBV9; d_gene: NA; j_gene: TRBJ1-1; abundance: NA; CDR3aa: CASTVGGGGNTEAFF; CDR3nt: TGTGCCAGCACCGTAGGGGGAGGGGGTAACACTGAAGCTTTCTTT
v_gene: TRBV6-5; d_gene: NA; j_gene: TRBJ2-3; abundance: NA; CDR3aa: CASSLGGGIDTQYF; CDR3nt: TGTGCCAGCAGCTTGGGGGGTGGAATCGATACGCAGTATTTT
v_gene: TRBV30; d_gene: NA; j_gene: TRBJ1-6; abundance: few; CDR3aa: CAWSGQYNSPLHF; CDR3nt: TGTGCCTGGAGTGGACAATATAATTCCCCCCTCCACTTT
v_gene: TRBV2; d_gene: NA; j_gene: TRBJ1-4; abundance: once; CDR3aa: CASNQQLNEKLFF; CDR3nt: TGTGCCAGCAATCAACAGCTCAATGAAAAACTGTTTTTT
v_gene: TRBV5-6; d_gene: NA; j_gene: TRBJ2-7; abundance: few; CDR3aa: CASSLAPRDTSYEQYF; CDR3nt: TGTGCCAGCAGCTTGGCCCCCCGGGACACTTCCTACGAGCAGTACTTC
v_gene: TRBV6-6; d_gene: NA; j_gene: TRBJ1-2; abundance: NA; CDR3aa: CASSYSSQAEGYTF; CDR3nt: TGTGCCAGCAGTTACTCGAGCCAGGCAGAAGGCTACACCTTC
v_gene: TRBV28; d_gene: TRBD1; j_gene: TRBJ1-2; abundance: once; CDR3aa: CASRDRVRGYTF; CDR3nt: TGTGCCAGCAGAGACAGGGTTCGCGGCTACACCTTC
v_gene: TRBV30; d_gene: NA; j_gene: TRBJ1-5; abundance: NA; CDR3aa: CAWSLDSGNQPQHF; CDR3nt: TGTGCCTGGAGCCTGGACTCAGGCAATCAGCCCCAGCATTTT
v_gene: TRBV19; d_gene: NA; j_gene: TRBJ1-6; abundance: NA; CDR3aa: CASRAGLHQGGSPLHF; CDR3nt: TGTGCCAGTAGGGCGGGACTCCATCAAGGCGGTTCACCCCTCCACTTT
v_gene: TRBV6-6; d_gene: NA; j_gene: TRBJ2-3; abundance: once; CDR3aa: CASLPGFLGTDTQYF; CDR3nt: TGTGCCAGCTTACCGGGGTTCTTGGGCACAGATACGCAGTATTTT
v_gene: TRBV30; d_gene: NA; j_gene: TRBJ1-5; abundance: NA; CDR3aa: CAWSEQGTPTGQPQHF; CDR3nt: TGTGCCTGGAGTGAACAGGGAACCCCAACAGGTCAGCCCCAGCATTTT
v_gene: TRBV19; d_gene: NA; j_gene: TRBJ1-4; abundance: NA; CDR3aa: CASSLYGTATNEKLFF; CDR3nt: TGTGCCAGTAGCCTTTATGGGACTGCAACTAATGAAAAACTGTTTTTT
v_gene: TRBV27; d_gene: NA; j_gene: TRBJ2-1; abundance: NA; CDR3aa: CASSFGRESYNEQFF; CDR3nt: TGTGCCAGCAGTTTCGGCAGGGAATCATACAATGAGCAGTTCTTC
v_gene: TRBV29-1; d_gene: NA; j_gene: TRBJ2-1; abundance: once; CDR3aa: CSVERGSSYNEQFF; CDR3nt: TGCAGCGTTGAGAGGGGGAGCTCCTACAATGAGCAGTTCTTC
v_gene: TRBV6-6; d_gene: NA; j_gene: TRBJ2-7; abundance: NA; CDR3aa: CASGTSQYF; CDR3nt: TGTGCCAGCGGGACTTCGCAGTACTTC
v_gene: TRBV30; d_gene: TRBD1; j_gene: TRBJ1-1; abundance: NA; CDR3aa: CAWSSGGLWAEAFF; CDR3nt: TGTGCCTGGAGTTCAGGGGGCCTTTGGGCTGAAGCTTTCTTT
v_gene: TRBV19; d_gene: NA; j_gene: TRBJ1-4; abundance: NA; CDR3aa: CASSIYSTNEKLFF; CDR3nt: TGTGCCAGTAGTATCTACAGTACTAATGAAAAACTGTTTTTT
v_gene: TRBV6-5; d_gene: TRBD1; j_gene: TRBJ2-7; abundance: NA; CDR3aa: CASSYAGTGDYEQYF; CDR3nt: TGTGCCAGCAGTTACGCCGGGACAGGGGACTACGAGCAGTACTTC
v_gene: TRBV2; d_gene: NA; j_gene: TRBJ1-2; abundance: NA; CDR3aa: CASRVGQINGYTF; CDR3nt: TGTGCCAGCAGGGTGGGACAAATTAATGGCTACACCTTC
v_gene: TRBV18; d_gene: TRBD2; j_gene: TRBJ2-3; abundance: NA; CDR3aa: CASSRTLREVGTDTQYF; CDR3nt: TGTGCCAGCTCACGCACGCTTCGGGAGGTGGGCACAGATACGCAGTATTTT
v_gene: TRBV11-2; d_gene: NA; j_gene: TRBJ1-1; abundance: NA; CDR3aa: CASSLLLSGEAFF; CDR3nt: TGTGCCAGCAGCCTCCTACTATCGGGTGAAGCTTTCTTT
v_gene: TRBV6-5; d_gene: TRBD2; j_gene: TRBJ2-5; abundance: NA; CDR3aa: CASSYLAGGETQYF; CDR3nt: TGTGCCAGCAGTTACTTAGCGGGAGGGGAGACCCAGTACTTC
v_gene: TRBV4-3; d_gene: NA; j_gene: TRBJ1-5; abundance: NA; CDR3aa: CASSQDHGGAQPQHF; CDR3nt: TGCGCCAGCAGCCAAGATCATGGAGGGGCTCAGCCCCAGCATTTT
v_gene: TRBV6-5; d_gene: NA; j_gene: TRBJ2-7; abundance: NA; CDR3aa: CASSYRAGSYEQYF; CDR3nt: TGTGCCAGCAGTTACAGGGCCGGGAGCTACGAGCAGTACTTC